A selection of T cell receptor beta chains follows, all from one sample in a study of CDR3 diversity in severe acne. TCRdb fed the PCR reads into MiXCR, producing one record per CDR3 protein. This sample has 85,000 to 120,000 distinct CDR3 sequences, with about half found just once. The sequencing sample was made of blood. These receptors were obtained from a male donor with acne. Each CDR3 is given with its conserved first and last residue. D genes are given only for firm matches. A clone size is listed for some rows: how often the clone was seen (once, few, many), or a class if it is expanded.

D gene | clone size | J gene | V gene | CDR3 DNA | CDR3 protein
TRBD1 | many | TRBJ2-7 | TRBV11-2 | TGTGCCAGCAGCGGACAGGTGGGTTTCGAGCAGTACTTC | CASSGQVGFEQYF
TRBD1 | - | TRBJ1-2 | TRBV6-6 | TGTGCCAGCAGTCCCGGGACAGGGGGATCCAACTATGGCTACACCTTC | CASSPGTGGSNYGYTF
- | - | TRBJ1-1 | TRBV9 | TGTGCCAGCAGCGTAGTGCCCATGAACACTGAAGCTTTCTTT | CASSVVPMNTEAFF
TRBD2 | many | TRBJ2-2 | TRBV7-3 | TGTGCCAGCAGCTTAACCACTAGCGCCGGGGAGCTGTTTTTT | CASSLTTSAGELFF
- | medium-sized | TRBJ2-1 | TRBV5-6 | TGTGCCAGCAGCTGGGTAGCAGCGGAGCAGTTCTTC | CASSWVAAEQFF
- | - | TRBJ1-5 | TRBV28 | TGTGCCAGCAGTTTAAGGTTGGCAGGGAGAGGCAATCAGCCCCAGCATTTT | CASSLRLAGRGNQPQHF
- | - | TRBJ1-1 | TRBV2 | TGTGCCAGCAGGGTTCCTGAAGCTTTCTTT | CASRVPEAFF
- | few | TRBJ1-1 | TRBV29-1 | TGCAGCGTTAATGAAGCTTTCTTT | CSVNEAFF
- | - | TRBJ2-1 | TRBV25-1 | TGTGCCAGCGGTTACAATGAGCAGTTCTTC | CASGYNEQFF
TRBD2 | many | TRBJ2-1 | TRBV7-6 | TGTGCCAGCAGTAAGAGGGTCGGACTAGCGGGCGCCAATGAGCAGTTCTTC | CASSKRVGLAGANEQFF
- | - | TRBJ1-1 | TRBV6-5 | TGTGCCAGCAGGGATCAGGGTAGTGGTAGGGCTGAAGCTTTCTTT | CASRDQGSGRAEAFF
TRBD1 | - | TRBJ1-2 | TRBV20-1 | TGCAGTGCTAGCTCTGGACAGGGGCATTATGGCTACACCTTC | CSASSGQGHYGYTF
- | medium-sized | TRBJ2-3 | TRBV5-1 | TGCGCCAGCAGCTTGGGACAGGACAACACAGATACGCAGTATTTT | CASSLGQDNTDTQYF
TRBD1 | - | TRBJ2-6 | TRBV11-1 | TGTGCCAGCAACATATGGCAGGGGGCGTCTGGGGCCAACGTCCTGACTTTC | CASNIWQGASGANVLTF
- | - | TRBJ2-3 | TRBV6-5 | TGTGCCAGCAAGGGAGATTCGTGGTCTAGCACAGATACGCAGTATTTT | CASKGDSWSSTDTQYF
- | many | TRBJ1-5 | TRBV28 | TGTGCCAGCAGTTCTCCCTACGGTGGTAGCAATCAGCCCCAGCATTTT | CASSSPYGGSNQPQHF
TRBD1 | - | TRBJ2-7 | TRBV20-1 | TGCAGTGCTAGAGGGTCGGGACAGGGGAACTACGAGCAGTACTTC | CSARGSGQGNYEQYF
TRBD2 | - | TRBJ2-7 | TRBV7-2 | TGTGCCAGCAGCCCAAACCCCACTAGCGGGAGCTCCTACGAGCAGTACTTC | CASSPNPTSGSSYEQYF
- | many | TRBJ2-7 | TRBV5-4 | TGTGCCAGCAGCTTGGAGGTAGGCGAGCAGTACTTC | CASSLEVGEQYF
- | - | TRBJ1-6 | TRBV29-1 | TGCAGCGGATCTAATTCACCCCTCCACTTT | CSGSNSPLHF
- | - | TRBJ1-5 | TRBV7-8 | TGTGCCAGCAGCCCAATCCCAGGGCCTAGCAATCAGCCCCAGCATTTT | CASSPIPGPSNQPQHF
TRBD2 | - | TRBJ2-7 | TRBV4-1 | TGCGCCGGCACCCCTCAGCGGGAGGGCCCCTACGAGCAGTACTTC | CAGTPQREGPYEQYF
TRBD2 | many | TRBJ2-3 | TRBV11-2 | TGTGCCAGCAGCTTCCCAACTAGCGGGAGGGCCTTAGATACGCAGTATTTT | CASSFPTSGRALDTQYF
TRBD2 | many | TRBJ2-7 | TRBV19 | TGTGCCAGTAGTATGCGAAATATCCGTGGGACTAGTAGCTACGAGCAGTACTTC | CASSMRNIRGTSSYEQYF
TRBD1 | - | TRBJ1-2 | TRBV6-5 | TGTGCCAGCAGTGCGACAGGGGGCGACGGCTACACCTTC | CASSATGGDGYTF
TRBD2 | few | TRBJ2-1 | TRBV20-1 | TGCAGTGCTAGATCGGGACTAGCGGGAATGCAGTTCTTC | CSARSGLAGMQFF
- | - | TRBJ1-5 | TRBV29-1 | TGCAGCGCTGCTTGGGGGGGTCCGGATCAGCCCCAGCATTTT | CSAAWGGPDQPQHF
- | - | TRBJ1-1 | TRBV28 | TGTGCCAGCAGTTCAAACCACAGGGTCACTGAAGCTTTCTTT | CASSSNHRVTEAFF